This is a list of T cell receptor beta chains from one sample in a study of T-cell reconstitution after alpha-beta-depleted transplantation in children. One entry per CDR3 protein results from TCRdb running MiXCR on the PCR reads. The data contain hundreds of thousands of distinct CDR3 sequences, roughly 15% of them singletons. The sequenced sample was PBMCs from the stem cell graft donor, obtained from the stem cell graft. All receptors come from a human donor who donated a stem cell graft to a child with acute myeloid leukemia. CDR3s include the opening cysteine and the closing phenylalanine or tryptophan. Fields, in order: D gene, V gene, J gene, clone size, CDR3 DNA, CDR3 protein. A D gene is named only where the DNA matches it firmly. Size is stated for part of the rows, as once, few or many counts, or as a class when the clone is expanded.

.	TRBV6-5	TRBJ1-3	.	TGTGCCAGCAGTTACTCGGCCGGCAGAAGCTCTGGAAACACCATATATTTT	CASSYSAGRSSGNTIYF
.	TRBV20-1	TRBJ1-5	few	TGCAGTGCTAGAGATTTTGTTGGCGCAAGTAGAAGAGGCAATCAGCCCCAGCATTTT	CSARDFVGASRRGNQPQHF
TRBD2	TRBV5-1	TRBJ2-7	.	TGCGCCAGCAGCTTCAGACTAGCGGGAGTCTACGAGCAGTACTTC	CASSFRLAGVYEQYF
.	TRBV7-2	TRBJ1-5	.	TGTGCCAGCAGCCCAAGGGGTCCGGGACCAAATCAGCCCCAGCATTTT	CASSPRGPGPNQPQHF
TRBD1	TRBV2	TRBJ2-1	.	TGTGCCAGCAAGACAGGGGGCTTTGAGCAGTTCTTC	CASKTGGFEQFF
TRBD2	TRBV2	TRBJ2-1	.	TGTGCCAGCAGTCTGACTAGCGGGGGGGCTCCTGAGCAGTTCTTC	CASSLTSGGAPEQFF
TRBD1	TRBV20-1	TRBJ2-1	.	TGCAGTGCCCCCGACAGGGGGCCATCCTACAATGAGCAGTTCTTC	CSAPDRGPSYNEQFF
.	TRBV6-5	TRBJ1-4	many	TGTGCCACAGGAGCTGGAGGACAACTGTTTTTT	CATGAGGQLFF
TRBD2	TRBV10-2	TRBJ2-1	many	TGCGCCAGCAGTGCGCCTCGGGCTAGCGGGGTGCATGAGCAGTTCTTC	CASSAPRASGVHEQFF
TRBD2	TRBV20-1	TRBJ2-1	many	TGCAGTGCCCCCTCGACTAGCCAGTTTAACAATGAGCAGTTCTTC	CSAPSTSQFNNEQFF
.	TRBV5-1	TRBJ2-1	few	TGCGCCAGCCGCCTGGGGACGTCCTACAATGAGCAGTTCTTC	CASRLGTSYNEQFF
.	TRBV7-9	TRBJ1-1	few	TGTGCCAGCAGCTTAGACACAATCGGGGTTCGAGCTGAAGCTTTCTTT	CASSLDTIGVRAEAFF
.	TRBV20-1	TRBJ2-5	many	TGCAGTGCTAGAGACCCTCAGGGGATTGGGGAGACCCAGTACTTC	CSARDPQGIGETQYF
TRBD2	TRBV20-1	TRBJ2-7	many	TGCAGTGCTAGAGATCCTAGCGGGGGGGCTACCTACGAGCAGTACTTC	CSARDPSGGATYEQYF
TRBD1	TRBV12-3/TRBV12-4	TRBJ2-1	many	TGTGCCAGCAGCTTGGGACAGTACAATGAGCAGTTCTTC	CASSLGQYNEQFF
TRBD1	TRBV7-2	TRBJ1-2	.	TGTGCCAGCAGCTCCTCCGGGACAGGCACCTATGGCTACACCTTC	CASSSSGTGTYGYTF
TRBD2	TRBV7-2	TRBJ2-5	.	TGTGCCAGCAGCTTAAATCGGGGGGGCCATGAGACCCAGTACTTC	CASSLNRGGHETQYF
.	TRBV6-1	TRBJ2-5	many	TGTGCCAGCAGTCCGTTCGGGCAGGCCCAAGAGACCCAGTACTTC	CASSPFGQAQETQYF
.	TRBV20-1	TRBJ2-1	.	TGCAGTGCTAGAGGTCGAAGCCCAGGCGAAGCGTACAATGAGCAGTTCTTC	CSARGRSPGEAYNEQFF
TRBD1	TRBV4-3	TRBJ1-5	.	TGCGCCAGCAGCCAAGGTATCACAGGGGCACGCAATCAGCCCCAGCATTTT	CASSQGITGARNQPQHF
TRBD1	TRBV7-2	TRBJ1-2	.	TGTGCCAGCAGCTGGGACAGTGCTAACTATGGCTACACCTTC	CASSWDSANYGYTF
.	TRBV11-2	TRBJ2-3	.	TGTGCCAGCAGCTTGTTGGCGCGGTATACTAGCACAGATACGCAGTATTTT	CASSLLARYTSTDTQYF
.	TRBV7-9	TRBJ1-6	.	TGTGCCAGCAGCTTAGAGGGGAGTAATTCACCCCTCCACTTT	CASSLEGSNSPLHF
.	TRBV5-1	TRBJ2-2	few	TGCGCCAGCAGCTGGACAGCCGGGGAGCTGTTTTTT	CASSWTAGELFF
.	TRBV12-3/TRBV12-4	TRBJ2-4	many	TGTGCCAGCAGTTGGGGGGACATTCAGTACTTC	CASSWGDIQYF
.	TRBV20-1	TRBJ2-7	many	TGCAGTGCTAGAAATGGGCAGTCTTACGAGCAGTACTTC	CSARNGQSYEQYF
.	TRBV19	TRBJ2-5	.	TGTGCCAGTAGTAGGGCCAAACAAGAGACCCAGTACTTC	CASSRAKQETQYF
.	TRBV12-3/TRBV12-4	TRBJ1-1	many	TGTGCCAGCAGCGATGGGCTCACTGAAGCTTTCTTT	CASSDGLTEAFF
.	TRBV7-9	TRBJ2-1	.	TGTGCCAGCGGTAGGGTGAGGGGTATTGACAATGAGCAGTTCTTC	CASGRVRGIDNEQFF
.	TRBV12-3/TRBV12-4	TRBJ1-4	few	TGTGCCAGCAGGAGCTCAGGGAGCGGTAATGAAAAACTGTTTTTT	CASRSSGSGNEKLFF
.	TRBV20-1	TRBJ1-1	many	TGCAGTGCTAGAGATGCGGGCGGATCGAACACTGAAGCTTTCTTT	CSARDAGGSNTEAFF
.	TRBV5-1	TRBJ2-1	many	TGCGCCAGCAGCTCCGACAGCAATGAGCAGTTCTTC	CASSSDSNEQFF
.	TRBV20-1	TRBJ1-1	many	TGCAGTGCTAGTCGGGGTTCTGAAGCTTTCTTT	CSASRGSEAFF
TRBD1	TRBV20-1	TRBJ1-2	many	TGCAGTGCTAGACCTGTGACAGGGAGGATTGATGGCTACACCTTC	CSARPVTGRIDGYTF
TRBD2	TRBV5-6	TRBJ2-1	.	TGTGCCAGCACCTTTCGGGCTAGCGGGTCCCTCTCCTACAATGAGCAGTTCTTC	CASTFRASGSLSYNEQFF
.	TRBV12-3/TRBV12-4	TRBJ2-2	few	TGTGCCAGCAGTTTTACAGGACTCGCCGGGGAGCTGTTTTTT	CASSFTGLAGELFF
TRBD2	TRBV20-1	TRBJ2-3	few	TGCAGTGCTAGGCCACTAGCGGGGGCCCCCACAGATACGCAGTATTTT	CSARPLAGAPTDTQYF
.	TRBV10-3	TRBJ2-1	few	TGTGCCATCAGTGAGGCGGGTCCTACCGGGAATGAGCAGTTCTTC	CAISEAGPTGNEQFF
.	TRBV15	TRBJ1-1	many	TGTGCCACCAGCAGGCAAACGGGGAACACTGAAGCTTTCTTT	CATSRQTGNTEAFF
TRBD1	TRBV27	TRBJ2-3	.	TGTGCCAGCACCATGAGGACAGGTATTTCCACAGATACGCAGTATTTT	CASTMRTGISTDTQYF
.	TRBV5-1	TRBJ2-2	many	TGCGCCAGCAGCTTGGGCTGGAACACCGGGGAGCTGTTTTTT	CASSLGWNTGELFF
.	TRBV7-2	TRBJ1-1	many	TGTGCCAGCAGCTCCCCCCCACTGTGGGAGCGTGAAGCTTTCTTT	CASSSPPLWEREAFF
TRBD1	TRBV10-3	TRBJ2-6	few	TGTGCCATCAGTGAGGAGACAGGGGGGGGTGGGGCCAACGTCCTGACTTTC	CAISEETGGGGANVLTF
TRBD1	TRBV6-1	TRBJ1-1	.	TGTGCCAGCAGGGAAGACAGGGTGAACACTGAAGCTTTCTTT	CASREDRVNTEAFF
.	TRBV5-1	TRBJ2-5	.	TGCGCCAGCAGCTTGGCCAGAAGACAAGAGACCCAGTACTTC	CASSLARRQETQYF
.	TRBV12-3/TRBV12-4	TRBJ1-5	.	TGTGCCAGCAGTTTTGCGGGTTGGAATCAGCCCCAGCATTTT	CASSFAGWNQPQHF
.	TRBV6-1	TRBJ1-1	.	TGTGCCAGCACCCCTAAGGGGGAAATCCTGGGTACTGAAGCTTTCTTT	CASTPKGEILGTEAFF
.	TRBV27	TRBJ2-2	.	TGTGCCAGCGGTAGCGATCTAAACACCGGGGAGCTGTTTTTT	CASGSDLNTGELFF
.	TRBV21-1	TRBJ2-1	.	TGTGCCACCCGTGGTCCCCTGCCCGATGAGCAGTTCTTC	CATRGPLPDEQFF
TRBD1	TRBV2	TRBJ2-3	.	TGTGCCAGCAGGGGCGGACAGGTCGGTAGCACAGATACGCAGTATTTT	CASRGGQVGSTDTQYF
.	TRBV24-1	TRBJ1-5	.	TGTGCCACCAGTGAAGCAGGGCTCGGCAATCAGCCCCAGCATTTT	CATSEAGLGNQPQHF
.	TRBV7-2	TRBJ2-1	many	TGTGCCAGCAGCTTAGTGGCTAGCGCCAATGAGCAGTTCTTC	CASSLVASANEQFF
TRBD2	TRBV10-2	TRBJ2-1	many	TGCGCCAGCAATGGACTAGCGAGCAATGAGCAGTTCTTC	CASNGLASNEQFF
.	TRBV7-9	TRBJ1-2	.	TGTGCCAGCAGCTTAGTGGGGGACGGAAGCCTCGGCTACACCTTC	CASSLVGDGSLGYTF
.	TRBV3-1	TRBJ2-7	.	TGTGCCAGCAGCGAGGGGAGGGAGCAGTACTTC	CASSEGREQYF
TRBD1	TRBV27	TRBJ2-5	few	TGTGCCAGCAGGTTACAGGGGGCCTGGGAGACCCAGTACTTC	CASRLQGAWETQYF
.	TRBV6-1	TRBJ2-3	.	TGTGCCAGCAGCCCCTGGACTAGCACAGATACGCAGTATTTT	CASSPWTSTDTQYF
.	TRBV5-1	TRBJ1-1	few	TGCGCCAGCAGCTCCGTGGGGGGCGCTGAAGCTTTCTTT	CASSSVGGAEAFF
TRBD1	TRBV6-4	TRBJ1-1	.	TGTGCCAGCAGGCAACAGGGGTTTACTTTCTTT	CASRQQGFTFF
.	TRBV5-6	TRBJ2-1	many	TGTGCCAGCAGCCCCGGAGTGGATGAGCAGTTCTTC	CASSPGVDEQFF